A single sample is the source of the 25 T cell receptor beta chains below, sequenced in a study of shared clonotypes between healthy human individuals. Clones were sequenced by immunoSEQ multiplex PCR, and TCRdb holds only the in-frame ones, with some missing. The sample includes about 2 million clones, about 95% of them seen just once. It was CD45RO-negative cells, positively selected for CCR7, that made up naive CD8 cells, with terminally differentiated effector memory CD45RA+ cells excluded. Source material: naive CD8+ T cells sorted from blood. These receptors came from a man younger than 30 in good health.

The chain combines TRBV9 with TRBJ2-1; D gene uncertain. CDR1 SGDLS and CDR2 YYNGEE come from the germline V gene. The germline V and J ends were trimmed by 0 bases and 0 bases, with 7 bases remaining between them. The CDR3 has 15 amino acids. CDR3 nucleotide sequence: TGTGCCAGCAGCGTAGCAGCGTACTCCTACAATGAGCAGTTCTTC. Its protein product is CASSVAAYSYNEQFF.

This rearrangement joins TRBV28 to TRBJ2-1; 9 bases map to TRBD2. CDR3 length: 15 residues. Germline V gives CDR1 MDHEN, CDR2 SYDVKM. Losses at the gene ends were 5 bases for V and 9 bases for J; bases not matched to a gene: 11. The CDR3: CASSAVSGGSGEQFF. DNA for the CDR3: TGTGCCAGCAGTGCCGTTAGCGGGGGATCAGGTGAGCAGTTCTTC.

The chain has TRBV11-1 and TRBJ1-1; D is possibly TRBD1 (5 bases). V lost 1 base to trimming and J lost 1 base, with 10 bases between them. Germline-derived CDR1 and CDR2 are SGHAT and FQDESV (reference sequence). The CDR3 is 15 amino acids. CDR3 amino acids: CASSLVRGPNTEAFF. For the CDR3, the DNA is TGTGCCAGCAGCTTAGTCCGGGGACCGAACACTGAAGCTTTCTTT.

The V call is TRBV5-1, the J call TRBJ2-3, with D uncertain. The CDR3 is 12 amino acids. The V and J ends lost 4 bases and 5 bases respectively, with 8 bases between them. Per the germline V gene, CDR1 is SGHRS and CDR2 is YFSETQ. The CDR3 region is CASSLNLDTQYF. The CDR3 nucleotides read TGCGCCAGCAGCCTTAATTTAGATACGCAGTATTTT.

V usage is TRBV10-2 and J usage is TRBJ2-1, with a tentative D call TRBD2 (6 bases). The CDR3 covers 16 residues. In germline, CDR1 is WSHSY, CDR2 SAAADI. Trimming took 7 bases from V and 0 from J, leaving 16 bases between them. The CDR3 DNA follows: TGCGCCAGCATCCCCGAAGACGGGAGCTCCTACAATGAGCAGTTCTTC. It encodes CASIPEDGSSYNEQFF.

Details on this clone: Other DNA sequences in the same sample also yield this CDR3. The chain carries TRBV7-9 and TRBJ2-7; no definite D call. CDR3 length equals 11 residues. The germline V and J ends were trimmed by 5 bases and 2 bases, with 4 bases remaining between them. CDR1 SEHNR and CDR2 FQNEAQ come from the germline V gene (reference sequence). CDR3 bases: TGTGCCAGCAGCCGGACCTACGAGCAGTACTTC. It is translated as CASSRTYEQYF.

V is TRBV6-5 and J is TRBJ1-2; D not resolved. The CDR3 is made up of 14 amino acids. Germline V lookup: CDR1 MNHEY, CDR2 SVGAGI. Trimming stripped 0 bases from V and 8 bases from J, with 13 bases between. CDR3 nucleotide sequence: TGTGCCAGCAGTTACTCAGAGGGCCCGTGGGGCTACACCTTC. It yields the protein CASSYSEGPWGYTF.

The CDR3 coding sequence is TGTGCCAGCAGCGAGGGGGCCGGGGGGCCTGAAGCTTTCTTT. Amino acid sequence: CASSEGAGGPEAFF. V and J are TRBV11-2 and TRBJ1-1, with 7 bases fitting TRBD1. The CDR3 contains 14 residues. CDR1 SGHAT and CDR2 FQNNGV come from the germline V gene. The V gene end was trimmed by 5 bases and the J gene end by 6 bases; junction bases not matched to a gene: 9.

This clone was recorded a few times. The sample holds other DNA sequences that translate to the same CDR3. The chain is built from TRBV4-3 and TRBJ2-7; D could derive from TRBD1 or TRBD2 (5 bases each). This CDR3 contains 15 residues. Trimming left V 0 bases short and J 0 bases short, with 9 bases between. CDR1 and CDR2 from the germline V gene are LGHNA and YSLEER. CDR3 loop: CASSQDRDGSYEQYF. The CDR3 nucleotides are TGCGCCAGCAGCCAAGATCGGGACGGCTCCTACGAGCAGTACTTC.

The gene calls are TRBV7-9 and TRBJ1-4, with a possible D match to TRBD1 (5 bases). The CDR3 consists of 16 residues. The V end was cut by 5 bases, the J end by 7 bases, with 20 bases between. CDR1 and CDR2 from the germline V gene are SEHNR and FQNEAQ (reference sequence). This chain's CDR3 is CASSPPRGEGAEKLFF. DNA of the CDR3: TGTGCCAGCAGCCCCCCACGGGGGGAAGGGGCTGAAAAACTGTTTTTT.

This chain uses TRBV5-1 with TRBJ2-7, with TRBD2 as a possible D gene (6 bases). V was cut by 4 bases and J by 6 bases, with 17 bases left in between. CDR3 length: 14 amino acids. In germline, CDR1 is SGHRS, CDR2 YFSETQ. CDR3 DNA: TGCGCCAGCAGCCCCAACCCTCTCGGGAGCGAGCAGTACTTC. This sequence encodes CASSPNPLGSEQYF.

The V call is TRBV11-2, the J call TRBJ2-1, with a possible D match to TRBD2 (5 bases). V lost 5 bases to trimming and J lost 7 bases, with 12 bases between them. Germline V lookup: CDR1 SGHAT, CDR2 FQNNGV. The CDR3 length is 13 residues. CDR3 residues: CASSPDGMNEQFF. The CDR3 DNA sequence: TGTGCCAGCAGCCCAGACGGGATGAATGAGCAGTTCTTC.

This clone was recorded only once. This CDR3 reads CASSGQGADYEQYF. The DNA for the CDR3 is TGTGCCAGCAGCGGGCAGGGAGCGGACTACGAGCAGTACTTC. The chain combines TRBV5-6 with TRBJ2-7; possibly TRBD1 or TRBD2 for D (5 bases each). Germline V CDR1 and CDR2: SGHDT, YYEEEE. This CDR3 has 14 amino acids. V dropped 4 bases and J dropped 3 bases, with 14 bases sitting between them.

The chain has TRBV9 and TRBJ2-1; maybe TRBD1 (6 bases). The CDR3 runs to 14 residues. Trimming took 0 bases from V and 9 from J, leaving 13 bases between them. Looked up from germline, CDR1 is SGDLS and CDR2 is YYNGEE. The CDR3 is CASSVVSGAIEQFF. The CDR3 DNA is TGTGCCAGCAGCGTAGTATCAGGGGCTATTGAGCAGTTCTTC. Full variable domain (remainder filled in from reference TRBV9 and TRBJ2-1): DSGVTQTPKHLITATGQRVTLRCSPRSGDLSVYWYQQSLDQGLQFLIQYYNGEERAKGNILERFSAQQFPDLHSELNLSSLELGDSALYFCASSVVSGAIEQFFGPGTRLTVL.

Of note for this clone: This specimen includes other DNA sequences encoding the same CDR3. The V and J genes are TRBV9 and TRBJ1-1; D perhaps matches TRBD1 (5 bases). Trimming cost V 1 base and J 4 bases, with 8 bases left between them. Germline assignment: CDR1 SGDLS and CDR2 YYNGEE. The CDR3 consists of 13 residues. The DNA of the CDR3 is TGTGCCAGCAGCGTAACGGGGGGCACTGAAGCTTTCTTT. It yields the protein CASSVTGGTEAFF.

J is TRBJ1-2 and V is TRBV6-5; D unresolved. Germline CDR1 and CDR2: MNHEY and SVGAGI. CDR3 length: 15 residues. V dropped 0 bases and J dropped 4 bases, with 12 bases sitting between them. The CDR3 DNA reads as TGTGCCAGCAGTTACTCGGTGGGCGTAGGCTATGGCTACACCTTC. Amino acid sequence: CASSYSVGVGYGYTF.

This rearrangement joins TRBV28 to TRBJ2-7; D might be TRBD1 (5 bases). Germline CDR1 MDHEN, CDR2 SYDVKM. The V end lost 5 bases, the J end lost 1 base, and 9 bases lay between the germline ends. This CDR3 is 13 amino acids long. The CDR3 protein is CASSPQVSYEQYF. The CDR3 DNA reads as TGTGCCAGCAGTCCACAGGTGTCCTACGAGCAGTACTTC.

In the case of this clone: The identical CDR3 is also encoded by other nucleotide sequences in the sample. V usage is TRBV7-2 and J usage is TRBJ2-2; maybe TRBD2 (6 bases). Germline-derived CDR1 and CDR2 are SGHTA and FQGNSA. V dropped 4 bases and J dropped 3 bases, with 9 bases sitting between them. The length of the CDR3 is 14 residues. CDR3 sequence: CASSSGGYTGELFF. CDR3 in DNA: TGTGCCAGCAGCTCTGGGGGGTACACCGGGGAGCTGTTTTTT. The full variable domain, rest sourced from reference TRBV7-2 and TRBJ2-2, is GAGVSQSPSNKVTEKGKDVELRCDPISGHTALYWYRQSLGQGLEFLIYFQGNSAPDKSGLPSDRFSAERTGGSVSTLTIQRTQQEDSAVYLCASSSGGYTGELFFGEGSRLTVL.

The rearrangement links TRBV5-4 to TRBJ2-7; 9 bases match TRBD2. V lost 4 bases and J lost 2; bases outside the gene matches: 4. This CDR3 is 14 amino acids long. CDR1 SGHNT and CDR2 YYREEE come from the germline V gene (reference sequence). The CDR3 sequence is CASSVSGSPYEQYF. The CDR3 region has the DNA TGTGCCAGCAGCGTTAGCGGGAGTCCCTACGAGCAGTACTTC.

CDR3 residues: CAWSQGGSYEQYF. The CDR3, as DNA: TGTGCCTGGTCCCAGGGGGGCTCCTACGAGCAGTACTTC. The genes are TRBV30 and TRBJ2-7; tentatively, D is TRBD1 (7 bases). Trimming left V 5 bases short and J 0 bases short, with 11 bases between. Germline lookup yields CDR1 GTSNPN and CDR2 SVGIG (reference sequence). The CDR3 contains 13 residues.

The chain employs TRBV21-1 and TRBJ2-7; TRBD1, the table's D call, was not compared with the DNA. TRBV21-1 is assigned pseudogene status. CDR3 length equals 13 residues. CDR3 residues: CASSNQTGYEQYF. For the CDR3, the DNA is TGTGCCAGCAGCAACCAGACAGGTTACGAGCAGTACTTC.

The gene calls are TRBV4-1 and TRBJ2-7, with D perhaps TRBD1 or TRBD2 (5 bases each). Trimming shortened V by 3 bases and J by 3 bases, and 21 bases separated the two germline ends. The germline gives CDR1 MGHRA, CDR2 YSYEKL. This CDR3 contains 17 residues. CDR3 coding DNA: TGCGCCAGCAGCCAGATAGGTGGGGGTCTTGGGGACTACGAGCAGTACTTC. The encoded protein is CASSQIGGGLGDYEQYF.

CDR3 sequence reads: CAISESNRAGEQYF. For the CDR3, the DNA is TGTGCCATCAGTGAGTCGAACAGGGCCGGCGAGCAGTACTTC. The chain employs TRBV10-3 and TRBJ2-7, with a possible D match to TRBD1 (6 bases). CDR1 is ENHRY and CDR2 is SYGVKD in the germline V gene. The V end was cut by 0 bases, the J end by 6 bases, with 12 bases between. This CDR3 comprises 14 residues.

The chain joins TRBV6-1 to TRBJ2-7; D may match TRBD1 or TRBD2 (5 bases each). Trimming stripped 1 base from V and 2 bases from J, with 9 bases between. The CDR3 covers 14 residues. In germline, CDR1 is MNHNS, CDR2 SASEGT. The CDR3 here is CASSEGSGPYEQYF. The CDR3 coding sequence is TGTGCCAGCAGTGAAGGGTCGGGGCCCTACGAGCAGTACTTC.

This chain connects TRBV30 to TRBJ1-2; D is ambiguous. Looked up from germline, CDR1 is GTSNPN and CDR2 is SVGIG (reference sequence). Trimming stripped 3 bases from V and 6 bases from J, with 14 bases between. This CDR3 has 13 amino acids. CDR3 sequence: CAWRDFPWNGYTF. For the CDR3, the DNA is TGTGCCTGGAGGGATTTTCCCTGGAATGGCTACACCTTC.